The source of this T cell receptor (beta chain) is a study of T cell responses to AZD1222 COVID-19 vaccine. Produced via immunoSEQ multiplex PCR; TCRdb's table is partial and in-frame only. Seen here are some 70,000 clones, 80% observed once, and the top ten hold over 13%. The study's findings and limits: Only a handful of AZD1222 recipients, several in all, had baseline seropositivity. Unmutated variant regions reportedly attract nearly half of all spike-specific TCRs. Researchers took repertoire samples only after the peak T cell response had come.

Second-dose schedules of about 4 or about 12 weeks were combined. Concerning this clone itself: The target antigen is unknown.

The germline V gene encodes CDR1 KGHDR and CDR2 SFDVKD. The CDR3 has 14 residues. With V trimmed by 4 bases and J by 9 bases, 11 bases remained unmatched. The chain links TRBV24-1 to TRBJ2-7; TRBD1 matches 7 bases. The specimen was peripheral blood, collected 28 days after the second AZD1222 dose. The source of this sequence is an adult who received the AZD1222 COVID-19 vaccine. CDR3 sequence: CATSDPTGVEGQYF. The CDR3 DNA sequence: TGTGCCACCAGTGACCCTACAGGGGTTGAAGGGCAGTACTTC.